Below, one TCR beta chain is given with its context. The data are from a study of blood T cell repertoires in COVID-19. Assay used: immunoSEQ multiplex PCR; TCRdb lists only in-frame clones, some missing. The profile shows roughly 230,000 clones, around 92% of them singletons. Per the germline V gene, CDR1 is SGDLS and CDR2 is YYNGEE. CDR3 size: 14 residues. V lost 2 bases, J lost 4 bases, and 2 bases stayed unmatched. Sequencing was done on a sample of PBMCs or T cells enriched from blood (not recorded which). The gene calls are TRBV9 and TRBJ2-7, with 11 bases that match TRBD2. This clonotype was sampled from a woman aged 25 to 45 with acute COVID-19. The CDR3 is CASSVSSGGYEQYF. The CDR3 DNA sequence: TGTGCCAGCAGCGTCTCTAGCGGGGGGTACGAGCAGTACTTC. Together with reference TRBV9 and TRBJ2-7, the CDR3 gives the full variable domain: DSGVTQTPKHLITATGQRVTLRCSPRSGDLSVYWYQQSLDQGLQFLIQYYNGEERAKGNILERFSAQQFPDLHSELNLSSLELGDSALYFCASSVSSGGYEQYFGPGTRLTVT.